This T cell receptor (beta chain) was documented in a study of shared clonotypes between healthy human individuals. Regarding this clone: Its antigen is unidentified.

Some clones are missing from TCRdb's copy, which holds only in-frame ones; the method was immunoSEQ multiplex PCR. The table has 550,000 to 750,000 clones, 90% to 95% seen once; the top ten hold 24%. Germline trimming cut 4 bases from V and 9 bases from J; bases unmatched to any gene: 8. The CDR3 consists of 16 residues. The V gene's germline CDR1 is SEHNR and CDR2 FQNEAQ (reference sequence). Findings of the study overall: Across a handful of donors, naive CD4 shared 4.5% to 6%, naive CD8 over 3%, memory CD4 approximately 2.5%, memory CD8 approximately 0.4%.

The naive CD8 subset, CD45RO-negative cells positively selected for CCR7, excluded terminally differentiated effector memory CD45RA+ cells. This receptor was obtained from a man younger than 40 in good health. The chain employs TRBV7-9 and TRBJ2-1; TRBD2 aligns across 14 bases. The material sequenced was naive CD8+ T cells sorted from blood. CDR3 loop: CASSSPTSGRAVEQFF. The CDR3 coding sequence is TGTGCCAGCAGCTCCCCGACTAGCGGGAGGGCCGTTGAGCAGTTCTTC.